The sequence of this TCR beta chain was determined in a study of blood T cells in healthy people across ages. The study, taken as a whole, reports: Diversity was estimated from one million T cells, and these estimates were considered underestimates. Nothing was known about donor CMV status, and this possibly confounded expanded clonotype changes.

The germline CDR1 and CDR2 sequences are LGHDT and YNNKEL (reference sequence). The CDR3 has 11 residues. Trimming stripped 7 bases from V and 6 bases from J, with 9 bases between. Through a sample-barcoded 5' primer and a J-beta primer mix, a second PCR was run for roughly 6 to 12 cycles. Each single sample gave us at least 3 million CDR3-containing paired-end reads. TCRdb reanalysed the 5' RACE reads using MiXCR and keeps one entry per CDR3 protein. The table lists about 1.8 million distinct CDR3 sequences, around half of them singletons, with roughly 2.1% in the top ten. In regard to this clonotype: Its antigen is currently unknown.

The study isolated at least 6 million PBMCs from each sample. Sequencing was done on a sample of blood. This TCR was recovered from a woman between 40 and 55 years old in good health. The rearrangement uses TRBV3-1 and TRBJ1-2; tentative D call: TRBD1 (6 bases). The CDR3 loop reads CASNQGNGYTF. CDR3 bases: TGTGCCAGCAATCAGGGGAATGGCTACACCTTC.